The sequence of this TCR beta chain was determined in a study of shared clonotypes between healthy human individuals (dated by TCRdb to about 2020). For context, the study as a whole: Three men and a couple of women, aged 18 to 49 years, made up the cohort. For each donor, three plates each were used for CD4 naive and CD4 memory, two plates were used for CD8 naive, and one plate was used for CD8 memory. To estimate repertoire size and how much clonotypes are shared between individuals, the study performed deep sequencing of blood TCR repertoires from a handful of healthy adults. To increase sequencing depth and limit assay-specific biases, TCR repertoire library preparation and sequencing were carried out by different laboratories using diverse techniques. Between about 0.9 and 8.9 billion PBMCs per donor were obtained by leukapheresis.

TCR CDR3 regions were amplified from genomic DNA by multiplex PCR using the deep immunoSEQ assay. For each cell subset, the extracted genomic DNA was distributed evenly across all wells of several immunoSEQ 96-well plates, and each plate served as one replicate. For sorted subsets, each replicate PCR was loaded with 150 to 250 ng genomic DNA, equivalent to some 27,000 T cell genomes. Purified libraries were quantified with a Qubit 3.0 fluorometer, sized on a Bioanalyzer 2100, and re-quantified with the KAPA Library Quantification kit. A separate single-read 150-cycle Illumina NextSeq 550 flow cell was used to sequence each immunoSEQ 96-well plate. In the source study's methods: Because the immunoSEQ output held only junctional sequences and lacked quality scores, the filtering could not match the filtering applied to full-length reads. Sequences were annotated with PyIR, a Python wrapper for IgBLAST v1.9, using IMGT germline references to assign V/J genes and CDR3. Reads were filtered out if the reads had weak V/J assignments (E-value above 1e-6), no CDR3, stop codons, out-of-frame junctions, or ambiguous translated residues. A V3J clonotype was defined by an identical inferred V gene, J gene, and CDR3 amino acid sequence. Percentage overlap between repertoires was calculated by dividing the number of shared unique clonotypes by the size of the smaller repertoire. Richness of each repertoire was evaluated using RTK rarefaction, the Chao1 estimator, and Recon v2.1 estimates of unobserved clonotypes. OLGA was used to compute generation probabilities for all TCRbeta clonotypes that the gDNA method yielded from a handful of donors. In its TCRdb copy, this immuneACCESS table keeps in-frame sequences only and misses some clones. Where compared with another copy, unresolved V genes explain less than half of these, and the others have no known cause. V and J calls and clone size come straight from that table; D and trimming were deduced from the DNA. This sample is represented by 850,000 to 1,100,000 clones; approximately 75% of them were singletons. Clones ranked in the top ten supply 0.85% to 1% of the sample.

What the work shows at the level of the full study, not this receptor alone: Because the study included only a small number of donors, the genetic and exposure-history diversity represented was limited. Compared with non-shared clonotypes, the clonotypes found in all four sorted-subset donors had higher generation probabilities. Pairwise subsampling led to the expectation that sequencing depth would affect the degree of clonotype sharing among donors. About 4.5% of naive CD4, around 3.5% of naive CD8, approximately 2.2% of memory CD4, and 0.35% to 0.4% of memory CD8 clonotypes were shared across several donors. Sampling was restricted to blood, and TCR repertoires in tissue are likely to differ from TCR repertoires in blood. Incomplete sequencing was indicated by rarefaction of sorted-subset datasets, despite the large sequencing depth. Naive subsets generally had larger estimated clonotype richness than memory subsets did.

Details on this clone: What this receptor recognizes is not known. No base quality information exists; no much larger clone differs at one position.

Healthy HIV-negative adults with no recently reported acute infections or vaccinations were included as donors. All donors were Caucasian adults living in Nashville, Tennessee, USA. Magnetic negative selection was used to enrich CD4+ T cells, after which naive cells were positively selected on CD45RA and the negative fraction became the memory subset. Blood was obtained by leukapheresis, after which PBMCs were separated by Ficoll-Histopaque density gradient centrifugation and cryopreserved in liquid nitrogen vapor phase. Analytical flow cytometry was used to check the purity and quantity of each magnetically sorted T cell population. From each sorted fraction, genomic DNA was isolated and quantified by UV absorbance on a Nanodrop 2000c. Sequencing was done on a sample of memory CD4+ T cells from PBMCs. This sample's cell subset or site label indicates: CD45RA-negative fraction. This TCR was recovered from a man aged 18-30 years in good health. Some clones in this sample may be carry-over from other donors' samples.

Here is the DNA: TGTGCCAGCAGCTTATCGATACTAGCGGGGGACAATGAGCAGTTCTTC. It is translated as CASSLSILAGDNEQFF. The chain is assembled from TRBV11-1 and TRBJ2-1, and 11 junction bases match TRBD2. Including the terminal cysteine and phenylalanine, the CDR3 comprises 16 residues. Here the CDR3 DNA is all that survives: 48 bases in frame from base 1. V and J are trimmed by 2 bases and 5 bases, and the gene matches miss 5 bases of the junction. CDR1 and CDR2 are drawn from the germline V gene (reference sequence): SGHAT, FQDESV.